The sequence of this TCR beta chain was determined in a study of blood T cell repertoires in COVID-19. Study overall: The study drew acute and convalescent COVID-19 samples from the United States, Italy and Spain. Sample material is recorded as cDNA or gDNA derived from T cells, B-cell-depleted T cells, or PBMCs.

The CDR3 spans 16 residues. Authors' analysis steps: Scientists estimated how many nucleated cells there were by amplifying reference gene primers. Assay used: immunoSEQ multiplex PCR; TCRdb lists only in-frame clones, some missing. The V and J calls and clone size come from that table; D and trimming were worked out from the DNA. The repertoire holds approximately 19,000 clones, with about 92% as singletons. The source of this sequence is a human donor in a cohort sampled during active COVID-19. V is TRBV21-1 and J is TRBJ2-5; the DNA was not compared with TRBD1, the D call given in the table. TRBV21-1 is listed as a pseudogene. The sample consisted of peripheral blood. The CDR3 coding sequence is TGTGCCAGCAGCAAAGGAGACGGACAGACCCAAGAGACCCAGTACTTC. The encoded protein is CASSKGDGQTQETQYF.